The TCR beta chain under discussion was sequenced for a study of tumor and adjacent non-tumor tissue in lung cancer. Three rounds of nested PCR, following a modified ARM-PCR protocol, produced the TCRbeta library. MiXCR, run by TCRdb on the multiplex PCR reads, gives a single entry per CDR3 protein. This table holds 43,000 or so distinct CDR3 sequences, roughly 60% found once. Concerning this clonotype itself: The antigen is not known.

RNA was extracted from bulk tissue without any cell sorting. The normal lung tissue was taken more than 3 cm from the tumor edge. Newly diagnosed lung cancer patients had thoracic surgery in China, August–late 2014, without prior chemotherapy. The CDR3 contains 13 residues. Germline lookup yields CDR1 SQVTM and CDR2 ANQGSEA. Study-level results: Tumor TCR diversity, when higher, was linked to shorter survival.

The chain recombines TRBV29-1 with TRBJ1-1; unclear D gene. This receptor was taken from a man aged 50 to 60 with non-small cell lung cancer. The sample taken for sequencing was distant non-tumor lung tissue. In DNA, the CDR3 is TGCAGAGTCACACATACAGTGAACACTGAAGCTTTCTTT. Protein sequence: CRVTHTVNTEAFF.